This entry features one T cell receptor (beta chain) sequence. This clonotype was observed at least ten times. No cognate antigen has been identified for it. Per-nucleotide qualities are absent, and no much larger clonotype sits a single base away. This entry belongs to a study of human T cells and chemical hapten exposure listed by TCRdb under 2021. Some background on the complete study: For sensitization, 2% DPC in acetone was applied to a roughly 2 cm by roughly 2 cm area of upper inner arm skin. This study followed changes in the peripheral blood TCR repertoire in vivo during primary and secondary sensitization of alopecia patients to the hapten diphenylcyclopropenone (DPC). Libraries were pooled for sequencing, and per-sample TCR yields varied mainly because of small differences in library volumes within the pool. Blood samples were taken from patients before sensitization (week 0) and then at 2, 6 and about 24 weeks after DPC sensitization. Weekly therapeutic DPC doses were additionally applied to the scalp of patients throughout the roughly 23-week study period. Blood for TCR sequencing was provided by twenty-nine alopecia patients at one to four time points (pre-sensitization, 2, 6 and 24 weeks). Most of the patients in the cohort were female, and the cohort covered alopecia areata with under or over 50% scalp involvement, alopecia totalis and alopecia universalis. Patch testing on the upper back used Finn chambers containing 0.01% DPC, with scoring done after 6 days according to International Contact Dermatitis Research Group standards.

Summary of the overall study and its limitations: Repeated subsampling changed both the strength of the expansion versus patch-test correlation and the threshold at which the correlation became significant. No change with DPC sensitization was found in the number of TCRs above 1 in 1000 frequency, and no evidence of global repertoire structure alterations was found. Compared with pre-sensitization or healthy control sets, expanded TCRs formed significantly more large CDR3 similarity clusters, which is consistent with antigen-driven responses. All patients had alopecia, a presumed autoimmune disease, so their immune response might differ from that of healthy individuals. Patch test score was positively correlated with the number of PT1 expanded TCRs, with significance at thresholds 8, 16 and 32 but not at 4.

Libraries were constructed by RACE. This sample was sequenced with a NextSeq 500. Library preparation attached unique molecular identifiers to individual cDNA molecules for quantitative, reproducible TCR counting. For every blood RNA sample, sequencing covered both the TCR alpha and TCR beta chains. The original methods were these. The median number of TCRs per sample was roughly 98,000, ranging from about 20,000 to 700,000. V, J and CDR3 annotation of the TCR reads was carried out using the Decombinator software suite. For the PS versus PT1 abundance plots, all samples were subsampled to the same number of TCRs (28,000). Expanded TCRs were defined as absent before sensitization and observed at least eight times at the 2-week time point. TCRdb applied fastp at Q25 and MiXCR to the public reads, then kept only in-frame beta chains. Rows are combined by CDR3 protein, so each entry shows the most common genes and DNA. In this record, the V and J calls reflect TCRdb's handling and not the investigators' own analysis. The sample table contains 75,000 to 100,000 distinct CDR3 sequences; only one count was recorded for over 10% of them. The ten largest clonotypes hold roughly 2.1% of the sample.

The time point label on this specimen signifies: patch test 1, 2 weeks after DPC sensitization. The sample's treatment or condition label, in plain terms: therapeutic diphenylcyclopropenone sensitization with weekly scalp DPC. At each patch-test visit, blood was drawn before the patch test was applied. Patients were eligible if aged 18 to 70, diagnosed with alopecia and judged suitable for DPC therapy, and pregnant patients were excluded. Total RNA was extracted from unfractionated whole blood collected in Tempus Blood RNA tubes. The clonotype comes from a middle-aged woman with alopecia areata. Some clones in this sample may be carry-over from other donors' samples. Sample: whole blood, taken in connection with sensitization to the hapten diphenylcyclopropenone (DPC).

The DNA reads TGTGCCAGCAGCTTAAATGGTTTGACTAGCGGGAGCCTGGGCAATGAGCAGTTCTTC. This is translated as CASSLNGLTSGSLGNEQFF. The sequence links TRBV7-3 to TRBJ2-1, with TRBD2 identical over 12 junction bases. The CDR1 and CDR2 encoded by the germline V gene are SGHTA and FQGTGA. Germline trimming: 1 base from V, 6 bases from J; junction bases outside gene matches: 13. The CDR3 numbers 19 residues from cysteine through phenylalanine. CDR3 DNA only is kept here, 57 bases in frame from base 1.